What follows are 18 T cell receptor beta chains derived from one specimen sequenced in a study of OX40 agonist ivuxolimab in advanced cancers. The table came from immunoSEQ multiplex PCR; TCRdb's copy has only in-frame clones and leaves some out. The sample carries 80,000 to 100,000 clones, around 85% recorded once. Sequenced here: CD4+ or CD8+ T cells sorted from blood, sampled in a trial of the OX40 agonist ivuxolimab. Receptor source: an adult with an advanced solid tumor such as melanoma, head and neck, liver or kidney cancer.

The V gene is TRBV5-1, the J gene TRBJ2-5, with TRBD1 matching over 7 bases. V gave up 4 bases and J gave up 7 bases; unmatched junction bases: 16. Germline lookup yields CDR1 SGHRS and CDR2 YFSETQ. This CDR3 is 16 amino acids long. CDR3 DNA: TGCGCCAGCAGCACACGCAGAACCGGACAGGCCGGGACCCAGTACTTC. Translation gives CASSTRRTGQAGTQYF.

This clone was observed a handful of times. The chain couples TRBV27 to TRBJ1-6, with D possibly matching TRBD1 (6 bases). This CDR3 region has 14 residues. The V gene lost 7 bases and the J gene lost 9 bases, with 16 bases spanning the gap. CDR1 and CDR2 (germline): MNHEY, SMNVEV (reference sequence). CDR3 region: CASTSGHLASPLHF. The CDR3 DNA reads TGTGCCAGCACCTCGGGACACCTGGCTTCACCCCTCCACTTT.

The chain has TRBV5-8 and TRBJ1-2; no definite D call. The CDR3 runs 12 residues. Looked up from germline, CDR1 is SGHTS and CDR2 is YDEGEE. Trimming took 3 bases from V and 9 from J, leaving 12 bases between them. As DNA, the CDR3 is TGTGCCAGCAGCTGGGGTCTCTCTCGCTACACCTTC. It encodes CASSWGLSRYTF.

The chain employs TRBV19 and TRBJ1-2; D gene ambiguous. CDR3 length equals 14 residues. Looked up from germline, CDR1 is LNHDA and CDR2 is SQIVND (reference sequence). Trimming took off 6 bases at V and 8 bases at J, with 19 bases between the two ends. The CDR3 nucleotides read TGTGCCAGTAGCCCGTTCCGTTTTGTAGGAGGCTACACCTTC. It yields the protein CASSPFRFVGGYTF.

This rearrangement joins TRBV30 to TRBJ2-1; D may be TRBD2 (6 bases). Trimming took off 1 base at V and 4 bases at J, with 11 bases between the two ends. The CDR3 consists of 14 residues. Germline CDR1 and CDR2: GTSNPN and SVGIG (reference sequence). CDR3 sequence (DNA): TGTGCCTGGAGTGGAGCAAGCGGGTACAATGAGCAGTTCTTC. Amino acids: CAWSGASGYNEQFF.

V gene TRBV6-5 combines with J gene TRBJ1-2; unclear D gene. CDR3 length: 13 amino acids. The germline V gene has CDR1 MNHEY and CDR2 SVGAGI. Trimming left V 5 bases short and J 6 bases short, with 13 bases between. For the CDR3, the DNA is TGTGCCAGCAGTGACCCCCGCAAGGATGGCTACACCTTC. This sequence encodes CASSDPRKDGYTF.

V is TRBV10-3 and J is TRBJ2-6; D may be TRBD2 (6 bases). V was pared by 8 bases and J by 0 bases, with 11 bases between. The CDR3 contains 15 residues. The germline CDR1 and CDR2 sequences are ENHRY and SYGVKD. The CDR3 protein is CAIGGGNSGANVLTF. The DNA of the CDR3 is TGTGCCATCGGGGGAGGCAACTCTGGGGCCAACGTCCTGACTTTC.

The rearrangement joins TRBV19 to TRBJ1-1; 9 positions match TRBD1. CDR3 length: 14 amino acids. V lost 5 bases to trimming and J lost 3 bases; unmatched junction nucleotides: 4. Germline values: CDR1 LNHDA, CDR2 SQIVND (reference sequence). CDR3 region: CASSVGTGYTEAFF. DNA of the CDR3: TGTGCCAGTAGTGTGGGGACAGGGTACACTGAAGCTTTCTTT.

The genes are TRBV10-1 and TRBJ2-1, with TRBD2 matching over 13 bases. CDR3 length: 15 amino acids. CDR1 is WNHNN and CDR2 is SYGVQD in the germline V gene (reference sequence). V shed 6 bases, J shed 5 bases, and the junction held 4 bases outside the gene matches. The CDR3 DNA reads TGCGCCAGCAGCGGCGGGACTAGCGGGAACAATGAGCAGTTCTTC. Protein: CASSGGTSGNNEQFF.

The genes are TRBV14 and TRBJ2-7, with TRBD2 matching 7 bases. V shed 7 bases and J 1 base; nucleotides not matched to a gene: 4. The CDR3 runs 13 residues. CDR1 SGHDN and CDR2 FVKESK come from the germline V gene. CDR3: CASKSSGSYEQYV. The DNA for the CDR3 is TGTGCCAGCAAGTCTAGCGGATCCTACGAGCAGTACGTC.

The chain employs TRBV5-1 and TRBJ1-4, with 7 nucleotides matching TRBD1. The V and J ends lost 4 bases and 7 bases, in that order; junction bases with no gene match: 10. The CDR3 length is 15 residues. Germline V lookup: CDR1 SGHRS, CDR2 YFSETQ. This CDR3 is CASSRSRGGGEKLFF. The CDR3 DNA reads as TGCGCCAGCAGCAGATCGAGAGGGGGCGGTGAAAAACTGTTTTTT. The full variable domain, rest sourced from reference TRBV5-1 and TRBJ1-4, is KAGVTQTPRYLIKTRGQQVTLSCSPISGHRSVSWYQQTPGQGLQFLFEYFSETQRNKGNFPGRFSGRQFSNSRSEMNVSTLELGDSALYLCASSRSRGGGEKLFFGSGTQLSVL.

The J gene is TRBJ2-5, the V gene TRBV9; D is perhaps TRBD2 (5 bases). CDR3 length: 14 amino acids. With 0 bases removed from V and 5 bases from J, the gap between germline ends came to 11 bases. CDR1 and CDR2 from the germline V gene are SGDLS and YYNGEE. CDR3 DNA: TGTGCCAGCAGCGTAGGTGGGATAGCGGAGACCCAGTACTTC. The encoded protein is CASSVGGIAETQYF.

The rearrangement uses TRBV19 and TRBJ2-2, with 9 nucleotides matching TRBD1. Trimming cost V 7 bases and J 6 bases; bases outside gene matches: 3. The germline V gene encodes CDR1 LNHDA and CDR2 SQIVND (reference sequence). The CDR3 contains 13 residues. The CDR3 here is CASKGQGPGELFF. The CDR3 nucleotides are TGTGCCAGTAAGGGACAGGGCCCCGGGGAGCTGTTTTTT. Combining the CDR3 with reference TRBV19 and TRBJ2-2 gives the whole variable domain DGGITQSPKYLFRKEGQNVTLSCEQNLNHDAMYWYRQDPGQGLRLIYYSQIVNDFQKGDIAEGYSVSREKKESFPLTVTSAQKNPTAFYLCASKGQGPGELFFGEGSRLTVL.

The chain employs TRBV18 and TRBJ2-3; a weak D match, TRBD1 (6 bases). The germline gives CDR1 KGHSH, CDR2 LQKENI. This CDR3 region has 12 residues. V was cut by 8 bases and J by 4 bases, with 10 bases left in between. DNA for the CDR3: TGTGCCAGCGAGGGGGTGGCAGATACGCAGTATTTT. As protein: CASEGVADTQYF.

The V and J genes are TRBV27 and TRBJ1-4; maybe TRBD1 (5 bases). This CDR3 has 14 amino acids. V dropped 5 bases and J dropped 14 bases, with 21 bases sitting between them. Germline assignment: CDR1 MNHEY and CDR2 SMNVEV (reference sequence). The CDR3 coding sequence is TGTGCCAGCAGTCCCCGGGACGCCCGAAATGGGCTGTTTTTT. Translating gives CASSPRDARNGLFF.

J is TRBJ2-1 and V is TRBV28; possible D gene TRBD2, 6 bases. Trimming removed 5 bases at V and 4 bases at J, with 12 bases between. The CDR3 loop spans 14 amino acids. Germline assignment: CDR1 MDHEN and CDR2 SYDVKM. CDR3 amino acids: CASSPGLPYNEQFF. DNA of the CDR3: TGTGCCAGCAGTCCGGGACTTCCTTACAATGAGCAGTTCTTC. The full variable domain, completed using reference TRBV28 and TRBJ2-1, is DVKVTQSSRYLVKRTGEKVFLECVQDMDHENMFWYRQDPGLGLRLIYFSYDVKMKEKGDIPEGYSVSREKKERFSLILESASTNQTSMYLCASSPGLPYNEQFFGPGTRLTVL.

V and J are TRBV2 and TRBJ1-1; 7 nucleotides agree with TRBD1. Germline loops: CDR1 SNHLY, CDR2 FYNNEI. J gave up 1 base and V 6 bases, and 5 bases lay outside the gene matches. The CDR3 covers 14 residues. CDR3 DNA: TGTGCCAGCAGGTGGACAGGTGGGAACACTGAAGCTTTCTTT. Protein product: CASRWTGGNTEAFF.

This chain links TRBV2 with TRBJ1-5, with D tentatively TRBD1 (5 bases). The germline gives CDR1 SNHLY, CDR2 FYNNEI. V gave up 5 bases and J gave up 2 bases, with 13 bases separating them. This CDR3 is built from 15 residues. The CDR3 region is CASSKGSGGNQPQHF. CDR3 sequence (DNA): TGTGCCAGCAGTAAGGGGTCCGGGGGCAATCAGCCCCAGCATTTT.